This T cell receptor beta chain was found in a study of T-cell memory formation after mild COVID-19. Study-level background: TCR clusters largely stayed donor specific. Study observations and caveats: CD4+ bias marked clones expanding day 15 to 37, unlike balanced contracting clones. Prior to infection, memory already included some responding clones, suggesting cross-reactive memory joined. The authors did not confirm SARS-CoV-2 specificity of second-wave clones peaking day 37.

TCRdb reprocessed the 5' RACE reads with MiXCR, giving one entry per CDR3 protein. The profile shows about 470,000 distinct CDR3 sequences, around a quarter of them singletons. CDR3 length equals 16 residues. Germline-derived CDR1 and CDR2 are SGHDN and FVKESK. V lost 1 base to trimming and J lost 5 bases; unmatched junction nucleotides: 8. This clonotype has a handful of counts. Its specificity is not known. What was sequenced was PBMCs or a T cell subset sorted from them (not recorded which). V gene TRBV14 combines with J gene TRBJ2-1; 7 nucleotides align to TRBD2. This TCR was sampled from an adult woman who had mild COVID-19 (a few samples of this study predate the infection). Cell type and time point are not known. Here the CDR3 DNA reads TGTGCCAGCAGCCAAGTGGGAGGGAAGGAAAACAATGAGCAGTTCTTC. It encodes CASSQVGGKENNEQFF.